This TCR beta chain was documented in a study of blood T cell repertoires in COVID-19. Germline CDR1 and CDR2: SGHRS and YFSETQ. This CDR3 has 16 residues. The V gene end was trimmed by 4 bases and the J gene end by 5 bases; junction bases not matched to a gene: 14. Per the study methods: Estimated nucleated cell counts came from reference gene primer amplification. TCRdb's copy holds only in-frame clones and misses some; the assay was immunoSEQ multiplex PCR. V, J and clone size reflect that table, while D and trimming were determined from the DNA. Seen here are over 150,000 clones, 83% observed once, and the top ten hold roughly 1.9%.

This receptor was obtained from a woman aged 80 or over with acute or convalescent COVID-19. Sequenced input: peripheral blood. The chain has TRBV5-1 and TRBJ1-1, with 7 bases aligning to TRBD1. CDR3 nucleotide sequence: TGCGCCAGCAGCATAGAAGCAGGGGGGCCTCGGACTGAAGCTTTCTTT. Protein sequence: CASSIEAGGPRTEAFF. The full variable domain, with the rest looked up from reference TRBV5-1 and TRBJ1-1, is KAGVTQTPRYLIKTRGQQVTLSCSPISGHRSVSWYQQTPGQGLQFLFEYFSETQRNKGNFPGRFSGRQFSNSRSEMNVSTLELGDSALYLCASSIEAGGPRTEAFFGQGTRLTVV.